This TCR beta chain derives from a study of CD8+CD57+ T cells in acquired aplastic anemia. There are 15 residues in the CDR3. Germline CDR1 is KGHSH and CDR2 is LQKENI. The J segment lost 8 bases and the V segment lost 0 bases, leaving 10 bases of the junction unmatched. CD8+CD57+ cell expansion, shown by flow cytometry, had occurred in the patients selected for sequencing. Genomic DNA acted as the template from which TCR beta VDJ combination and CDR3 sequence profiling were carried out. TCRdb re-called the reads through MiXCR, storing one row per CDR3 protein. The data contain about 260,000 distinct CDR3 sequences, approximately 86% of them seen just once; the ten biggest clones take up 40% to 55%.

The sample taken for sequencing was sorted CD4+, CD8+, or CD8+CD57+ T cells (not recorded which) from PBMCs. This TCR derives from a human donor with aplastic anemia. The chain recombines TRBV18 with TRBJ2-7, with TRBD1 identical over 7 bases. The CDR3 DNA sequence: TGTGCCAGCTCACCACCGAACAGGGGCACAGTGCAGCAGTACTTC. Its translation: CASSPPNRGTVQQYF.